One and the same sample provided the 17 T cell receptor beta chains below, sequenced in a study of T cell responses to AZD1222 COVID-19 vaccine. The method was immunoSEQ multiplex PCR; TCRdb's version includes in-frame clones alone and lacks a portion of them. This sample has around 46,000 clones, with about nine tenths found just once. The source was peripheral blood, collected 28 days after the second AZD1222 dose. The receptors come from an adult who received the AZD1222 COVID-19 vaccine.

V usage is TRBV9 and J usage is TRBJ1-1; no definite D call. CDR3 length: 13 residues. Germline CDR1 is SGDLS and CDR2 is YYNGEE. Trimming pared 0 bases from V and 8 bases from J, leaving 11 bases between. The CDR3 reads CASSVEYGLEAFF. In nucleotides, the CDR3 is TGTGCCAGCAGCGTAGAGTACGGATTAGAAGCTTTCTTT. Using reference TRBV9 and TRBJ1-1 for the parts outside the CDR3, the full variable domain is DSGVTQTPKHLITATGQRVTLRCSPRSGDLSVYWYQQSLDQGLQFLIQYYNGEERAKGNILERFSAQQFPDLHSELNLSSLELGDSALYFCASSVEYGLEAFFGQGTRLTVV.

The chain employs TRBV5-1 and TRBJ2-7; perhaps TRBD1 as D (7 bases). Trimming removed 7 bases at V and 2 bases at J, with 16 bases between. From germline, CDR1 is SGHRS and CDR2 YFSETQ. The CDR3 is 14 amino acids. The CDR3 nucleotides are TGCGCCAGCGACGCGGGGCAGGGGGCCTACGAGCAGTACTTC. Protein: CASDAGQGAYEQYF.

The sample holds one count of this clone. The chain uses TRBV12-3 or TRBV12-4 and TRBJ2-3; D remains ambiguous. Trimming removed 3 bases at V and 0 bases at J, with 1 base between. The CDR3 is 12 residues long. The CDR3 spells CASSFSTDTQYF. As DNA, the CDR3 is TGTGCCAGCAGTTTTAGCACAGATACGCAGTATTTT.

This sequence joins TRBV4-2 and TRBJ2-4, with 7 positions matching TRBD1. CDR3 length: 14 residues. Germline V gene sequence: CDR1 LGHNA, CDR2 YNFKEQ. The trim removed 2 bases at V and 5 bases at J, leaving 3 bases unmatched. Here the CDR3 reads CASSQQQGENIQYF. Written as DNA, the CDR3 is TGTGCCAGCAGCCAACAGCAGGGGGAAAACATTCAGTACTTC.

The genes are TRBV6-5 and TRBJ2-1; weak D call: TRBD2 (5 bases). CDR1 MNHEY and CDR2 SVGAGI come from the germline V gene. The CDR3 runs to 14 residues. Trimming took off 8 bases at V and 7 bases at J, with 18 bases between the two ends. CDR3 sequence reads: CASVPRALWNEQFF. CDR3 nucleotides: TGTGCCAGCGTCCCGCGGGCCCTGTGGAATGAGCAGTTCTTC.

This chain joins TRBV29-1 and TRBJ1-4; the match to TRBD1 covers 8 bases. Losses at the gene ends were 0 bases for V and 6 bases for J; bases not matched to a gene: 12. The CDR3 extends over 17 amino acids. From germline, CDR1 is SQVTM and CDR2 ANQGSEA. Written as DNA, the CDR3 is TGCAGCGTTGAAGACATTACAGGGTCCAGGGGGCATGAAAAACTGTTTTTT. This sequence encodes CSVEDITGSRGHEKLFF.

The chain combines TRBV27 with TRBJ1-4, with TRBD1 as a possible D gene (6 bases). The CDR3 contains 14 residues. V lost 7 bases, J lost 10 bases, and 19 bases lay in between. The V gene's germline CDR1 is MNHEY and CDR2 SMNVEV (reference sequence). The CDR3 DNA reads TGTGCCAGCACCTCCGGTCGGGACACTTCAAAACTGTTTTTT. Protein sequence: CASTSGRDTSKLFF.

The chain combines TRBV2 with TRBJ2-7, with TRBD2 as a possible D gene (5 bases). The CDR3 runs 15 residues. Trimming removed 5 bases from V and 1 base from J, with 15 bases in between. CDR1 and CDR2 from the germline V gene are SNHLY and FYNNEI. The CDR3 sequence is CASSWSARGSYEQYF. The CDR3 coding sequence is TGTGCCAGCAGTTGGTCAGCCAGAGGGTCCTACGAGCAGTACTTC.

The chain uses TRBV5-1 and TRBJ1-1, with a tentative D call TRBD1 (5 bases). The CDR3 has 13 amino acids. V was cut by 3 bases and J by 8 bases, with 14 bases left in between. Germline CDR1 reads SGHRS; CDR2 reads YFSETQ. Written as DNA, the CDR3 is TGCGCCAGCAGCTCTGAGGGGCAGGTCGAAGCTTTCTTT. It is translated as CASSSEGQVEAFF.

This chain links TRBV19 with TRBJ1-1; possible D gene TRBD1, 5 bases. The V gene's germline CDR1 is LNHDA and CDR2 SQIVND (reference sequence). The CDR3 spans 15 residues. V lost 6 bases to trimming and J lost 0 bases, with 14 bases between them. CDR3 protein: CASRTGASMNTEAFF. The CDR3 coding sequence is TGTGCCAGTAGAACCGGGGCCTCGATGAACACTGAAGCTTTCTTT.

This rearrangement joins TRBV7-8 to TRBJ1-4; D is ambiguous. This CDR3 spans 14 amino acids. V lost 5 bases, J lost 4 bases, and 11 bases lay in between. Germline assignment: CDR1 SGHVS and CDR2 FQNEAQ. CDR3: CASSRILGNEKLFF. CDR3 bases: TGTGCCAGCAGCCGGATTTTGGGTAATGAAAAACTGTTTTTT.

The chain links TRBV5-1 to TRBJ1-2; 7 bases align to TRBD1. The CDR3 consists of 16 residues. Per the germline V gene, CDR1 is SGHRS and CDR2 is YFSETQ. With 3 bases clipped from V and 4 bases from J, the junction kept 12 bases outside the gene matches. The CDR3 nucleotides are TGCGCCAGCAGCTGGAATGACAGGGCCTCCTTCTATGGCTACACCTTC. It translates to CASSWNDRASFYGYTF.

V is TRBV19 and J is TRBJ2-3; 7 positions match TRBD1. V was clipped by 1 base and J by 0 bases; unmatched bases: 4. Per the germline V gene, CDR1 is LNHDA and CDR2 is SQIVND (reference sequence). CDR3 length equals 16 residues. CDR3 coding DNA: TGTGCCAGTAGTATAGCGGGGACAGCTAGCACAGATACGCAGTATTTT. Amino acid sequence: CASSIAGTASTDTQYF.

A single count supports this clone. The chain links TRBV4-1 to TRBJ2-5; D is ambiguous. The CDR3 is made up of 18 amino acids. CDR1 MGHRA and CDR2 YSYEKL come from the germline V gene. Trimming took 3 bases from V and 0 from J, leaving 20 bases between them. The chain's CDR3 is CASSQWGAARRDQETQYF. CDR3 DNA: TGCGCCAGCAGCCAGTGGGGTGCGGCGCGACGAGACCAAGAGACCCAGTACTTC.

The rearrangement links TRBV28 to TRBJ2-3; TRBD2 matches at 16 bases. Germline V gives CDR1 MDHEN, CDR2 SYDVKM. The CDR3 runs to 18 residues. The ends lost 4 bases at V and 0 bases at J; junction bases unmatched: 4. CDR3: CASSSTGLAGGSTDTQYF. The CDR3 nucleotides read TGTGCCAGCAGTTCAACGGGACTAGCGGGGGGGAGCACAGATACGCAGTATTTT.

This chain joins TRBV6-1 and TRBJ1-2; TRBD1 is a possible D gene (5 bases). This CDR3 is 12 amino acids long. V dropped 8 bases and J dropped 4 bases, with 11 bases sitting between them. Germline CDR1 MNHNS, CDR2 SASEGT. The CDR3 nucleotides read TGTGCCAGCCGGGGCAGTGGCTATGGCTACACCTTC. Amino acid sequence: CASRGSGYGYTF.

The chain carries TRBV18 and TRBJ2-3; 12 bases fit TRBD2. CDR1 is KGHSH, CDR2 LQKENI, per germline. The CDR3 contains 16 residues. V was clipped by 0 bases and J by 5 bases; unmatched bases: 3. The CDR3 region is CASSPPTSGSGDTQYF. The CDR3 bases are TGTGCCAGCTCACCACCGACTAGCGGGAGTGGAGATACGCAGTATTTT.